Each of the 29 T cell receptor beta chains below was sequenced from the same sample in a study of OX40 agonist ivuxolimab in advanced cancers. Here immunoSEQ multiplex PCR was the method, and the copy in TCRdb shows in-frame clones only, minus some. In the table there are tens of thousands of clones, about nine tenths of which are singletons. The material sequenced was CD4+ or CD8+ T cells sorted from blood, taken in a trial of the OX40 agonist ivuxolimab. Receptors were obtained from an adult with an advanced solid tumor such as melanoma, head and neck, liver or kidney cancer.

This chain connects TRBV6-5 to TRBJ2-7; D remains unclear. Germline CDR1 and CDR2: MNHEY and SVGAGI. CDR3 length equals 11 residues. The ends were cut back, 6 bases at V and 6 bases at J, with 9 bases in the middle. CDR3 nucleotides: TGTGCCAGCAGGTACGGGCTCGAGCAGTACTTC. This encodes CASRYGLEQYF.

The V call is TRBV13, the J call TRBJ2-7; D is perhaps TRBD2 (6 bases). This CDR3 spans 14 amino acids. The V end lost 3 bases, the J end lost 0 bases, and 9 bases lay between the germline ends. Germline values: CDR1 PRHDT, CDR2 FYEKMQ (reference sequence). CDR3 region: CASSFRGTSYEQYF. The CDR3 DNA reads as TGTGCCAGCAGCTTCCGGGGGACCTCCTACGAGCAGTACTTC.

The V gene is TRBV5-1, the J gene TRBJ2-7; D is uncertain. V shed 4 bases and J shed 3 bases, with 11 bases lying between them. This CDR3 is 13 amino acids long. CDR1 and CDR2 (germline): SGHRS, YFSETQ. In DNA, the CDR3 is TGCGCCAGCAGCCCCCGACATCTCTACGAGCAGTACTTC. This codes for CASSPRHLYEQYF.

This chain uses TRBV6-5 with TRBJ1-5; D is uncertain. The V gene's germline CDR1 is MNHEY and CDR2 SVGAGI. The CDR3 contains 14 residues. Trimming stripped 5 bases from V and 1 base from J, with 9 bases between. CDR3 in amino acids: CASSEVKSNQPQHF. In nucleotides, the CDR3 is TGTGCCAGCAGTGAAGTAAAGAGCAATCAGCCCCAGCATTTT.

This sequence joins TRBV5-1 and TRBJ1-2; D ambiguous. The germline CDR1 and CDR2 sequences are SGHRS and YFSETQ. Trimming took off 0 bases at V and 4 bases at J, with 13 bases between the two ends. CDR3 length equals 15 residues. The CDR3 sequence: CASSLENFQGYGYTF. For the CDR3, the DNA is TGCGCCAGCAGCTTGGAGAACTTCCAAGGCTATGGCTACACCTTC.

Here the CDR3 reads CAWSVGRGAYNEQFF. The CDR3 DNA follows: TGTGCCTGGAGTGTAGGGCGGGGGGCCTACAATGAGCAGTTCTTC. The rearrangement uses TRBV30 and TRBJ2-1; 8 nucleotides match TRBD2. The CDR3 has 15 residues. Trimming at V came to 0 bases and at J to 2 bases, leaving 3 bases not matched to a gene. The germline V gene encodes CDR1 GTSNPN and CDR2 SVGIG (reference sequence).

This rearrangement joins TRBV10-1 to TRBJ1-1; possible D gene TRBD1, 5 bases. CDR1 and CDR2 (germline): WNHNN, SYGVQD (reference sequence). This CDR3 spans 12 amino acids. Trimming left V 9 bases short and J 4 bases short, with 12 bases between. DNA of the CDR3: TGCGCCAGGACAGATCGGGGCACTGAAGCTTTCTTT. Amino acids: CARTDRGTEAFF.

The CDR3 nucleotides are TGTGCCAGCAGTTTCAGGGGGCACCGGTACAATGAGCAGTTCTTC. This translates into CASSFRGHRYNEQFF. V and J are TRBV28 and TRBJ2-1, with 8 bases fitting TRBD1. Germline values: CDR1 MDHEN, CDR2 SYDVKM. The CDR3 loop spans 15 amino acids. The V and J ends lost 3 bases and 4 bases, in that order; junction bases with no gene match: 5.

The chain combines TRBV27 with TRBJ1-6; no definite D call. The CDR3 has 12 residues. Germline V gene lookup returns CDR1 MNHEY and CDR2 SMNVEV (reference sequence). V shed 3 bases and J shed 5 bases, with 2 bases lying between them. This chain's CDR3 is CASSFHNSPLHF. CDR3 coding DNA: TGTGCCAGCAGTTTCCATAATTCACCCCTCCACTTT.

The chain joins TRBV9 to TRBJ1-6; 8 nucleotides align to TRBD1. From germline, CDR1 is SGDLS and CDR2 YYNGEE. The ends lost 3 bases at V and 7 bases at J; junction bases unmatched: 6. The CDR3 is 15 amino acids. In DNA form, the CDR3 reads TGTGCCAGCAGCGAAGAACAGGGGGACAATTCACCCCTCCACTTT. This sequence encodes CASSEEQGDNSPLHF.

This chain links TRBV27 with TRBJ1-1; possible D gene TRBD1, 6 bases. With 8 bases removed from V and 1 base from J, the gap between germline ends came to 17 bases. This CDR3 has 15 amino acids. The germline V gene encodes CDR1 MNHEY and CDR2 SMNVEV (reference sequence). The CDR3 reads CASSTFRGPNTEAFF. DNA of the CDR3: TGTGCCAGCTCAACCTTCCGGGGGCCGAACACTGAAGCTTTCTTT.

The chain links TRBV9 to TRBJ1-3, with TRBD1 as a possible D gene (6 bases). Germline CDR1 is SGDLS and CDR2 is YYNGEE. V was cut by 2 bases and J by 0 bases, with 18 bases left in between. CDR3 length: 18 residues. CDR3 nucleotide sequence: TGTGCCAGCAGCGTCCACCCGGGACAAGAATACTCTGGAAACACCATATATTTT. Translation gives CASSVHPGQEYSGNTIYF.

This clone was detected a few times. The chain uses TRBV4-1 and TRBJ1-3; unclear D gene. Germline CDR1 MGHRA, CDR2 YSYEKL. This CDR3 contains 15 residues. V gave up 4 bases and J gave up 3 bases, with 13 bases separating them. The CDR3 spells CASSRTGKNGNTIYF. The CDR3 DNA reads TGCGCCAGCAGCCGGACGGGGAAGAATGGAAACACCATATATTTT.

Written as DNA, the CDR3 is TGTGCCAGCAGCTTAGTTCTTTTGGACGCTGAAGCTTTCTTT. Protein: CASSLVLLDAEAFF. This chain links TRBV11-2 with TRBJ1-1, with unresolved D. The V gene's germline CDR1 is SGHAT and CDR2 FQNNGV. V was shortened by 1 base and J by 6 bases, with 12 bases between the two germline ends. The CDR3 sequence is 14 residues long.

There are a few counts of this clone. V and J are TRBV23-1 and TRBJ1-5, with D tentatively TRBD1 (5 bases). TRBV23-1 falls under the ORF class, with uncertain function. Trimming cost V 6 bases and J 4 bases, with 16 bases left between them. The CDR3 sequence is 15 residues long. The chain's CDR3 is CASSQEPGLNQPQHF. For the CDR3, the DNA is TGCGCCAGCAGCCAAGAGCCGGGGCTGAATCAGCCCCAGCATTTT.

This clone was seen a handful of times. This chain joins TRBV10-3 and TRBJ1-2, with D possibly matching TRBD1 (5 bases). This CDR3 has 16 residues. Germline V CDR1 and CDR2: ENHRY, SYGVKD. Trimming took 4 bases from V and 4 from J, leaving 19 bases between them. In DNA, the CDR3 is TGTGCCATCAGTGGGAGTTTTGGGCAGGGAGGCTATGGCTACACCTTC. Its protein is CAISGSFGQGGYGYTF.

The chain is built from TRBV7-9 and TRBJ1-1, with D hard to call. CDR3 length equals 13 residues. Germline assignment: CDR1 SEHNR and CDR2 FQNEAQ (reference sequence). V lost 8 bases and J lost 3, with 13 bases in between. CDR3 coding DNA: TGTGCCAGCCTGGGTCAGTCGGACACTGAAGCTTTCTTT. Translation: CASLGQSDTEAFF.

The gene calls are TRBV5-6 and TRBJ2-7; TRBD2 agrees at 12 bases. The J segment lost 2 bases and the V segment lost 4 bases, leaving 4 bases of the junction unmatched. The CDR3 covers 15 residues. The germline V gene has CDR1 SGHDT and CDR2 YYEEEE. The CDR3 DNA reads as TGTGCCAGCAGCCCCACTAGCGGGGGGCCCTACGAGCAGTACTTC. Translation gives CASSPTSGGPYEQYF.

The V call is TRBV9, the J call TRBJ2-7, with a weak D call TRBD1 (5 bases). Trimming left V 0 bases short and J 6 bases short, with 13 bases between. Germline loops: CDR1 SGDLS, CDR2 YYNGEE. CDR3 length equals 14 residues. The CDR3 nucleotides are TGTGCCAGCAGCGTAGGGGGCACCCCGGGCGAGCAGTACTTC. Translated: CASSVGGTPGEQYF.

The chain couples TRBV13 to TRBJ1-1; D is uncertain. CDR1 is PRHDT, CDR2 FYEKMQ, per germline (reference sequence). V shed 5 bases and J shed 0 bases, with 10 bases lying between them. The CDR3 sequence is 14 residues long. This CDR3 reads CASSPRALNTEAFF. The CDR3 DNA follows: TGTGCCAGCAGCCCTCGGGCCCTGAACACTGAAGCTTTCTTT.

The rearrangement joins TRBV5-6 to TRBJ1-2; a weak D match, TRBD1 (5 bases). V dropped 4 bases and J dropped 7 bases, with 14 bases sitting between them. CDR1 is SGHDT, CDR2 YYEEEE, per germline. This CDR3 contains 13 residues. CDR3 DNA: TGTGCCAGCAGCGGCCCGGGGGATGGTGGCTACACCTTC. It encodes CASSGPGDGGYTF.

This clone was seen just once. J is TRBJ2-5 and V is TRBV11-2; D gene unclear. TRBJ2-7 explains the end of the DNA better; the J call may be wrong. Germline values: CDR1 SGHAT, CDR2 FQNNGV. The CDR3 has 12 amino acids. In DNA, the CDR3 is TGTGCCAGCAGCTTCGGTTTCTACGAGCAGTACTTC. Protein: CASSFGFYEQYF.

This chain uses TRBV2 with TRBJ2-3; D possibly corresponds to TRBD2 (6 bases). This CDR3 comprises 15 residues. The V gene lost 4 bases and the J gene lost 1 base, with 12 bases spanning the gap. Germline CDR1 is SNHLY and CDR2 is FYNNEI. CDR3 sequence: CASSAGGVRTDTQYF. CDR3 bases: TGTGCCAGCAGTGCTGGAGGGGTCCGCACAGATACGCAGTATTTT. The whole variable domain, filled in from reference TRBV2 and TRBJ2-3, reads EPEVTQTPSHQVTQMGQEVILRCVPISNHLYFYWYRQILGQKVEFLVSFYNNEISEKSEIFDDQFSVERPDGSNFTLKIRSTKLEDSAMYFCASSAGGVRTDTQYFGPGTRLTVL.

The chain combines TRBV4-1 with TRBJ2-3; the D is unclear. The CDR3 runs 13 residues. The V and J ends lost 4 bases and 1 base respectively, with 6 bases between them. Germline V CDR1 and CDR2: MGHRA, YSYEKL. For the CDR3, the DNA is TGCGCCAGCAGCCCCCCACGCACAGATACGCAGTATTTT. This codes for CASSPPRTDTQYF.

This chain connects TRBV10-1 to TRBJ2-5; TRBD1 aligns across 11 bases. Judging by the DNA end, TRBJ2-7 fits better; the J call may be wrong. This CDR3 has 16 residues. The V gene's germline CDR1 is WNHNN and CDR2 SYGVQD (reference sequence). The CDR3 loop is CASSESGTGGWYEQYF. The CDR3 DNA sequence: TGCGCCAGCAGTGAGTCCGGGACAGGGGGATGGTACGAGCAGTACTTC.

The rearrangement uses TRBV29-1 and TRBJ2-5; TRBD1 might be the D (5 bases). Per the germline V gene, CDR1 is SQVTM and CDR2 is ANQGSEA. The CDR3 has 12 residues. Trimming removed 6 bases at V and 2 bases at J, with 10 bases between. The CDR3 DNA is TGCAGCGTGCTCGACAGTCAAGAGACCCAGTACTTC. It is translated as CSVLDSQETQYF.

The chain links TRBV30 to TRBJ2-2; 7 bases align to TRBD2. The CDR3 length is 14 residues. In germline, CDR1 is GTSNPN, CDR2 SVGIG (reference sequence). With 2 bases clipped from V and 4 bases from J, the junction kept 4 bases outside the gene matches. The CDR3 nucleotides are TGTGCCTGGAGTAGCGGGGCAAGCACCGGGGAGCTGTTTTTT. This translates into CAWSSGASTGELFF.

The V call is TRBV27, the J call TRBJ1-5; D might be TRBD1 (5 bases). Between the trimmed V and J ends, which lost 3 bases and 1 base, there was a span of 7 bases. The CDR3 is made up of 14 amino acids. Germline loops: CDR1 MNHEY, CDR2 SMNVEV (reference sequence). CDR3 DNA sequence: TGTGCCAGCAGTTTGGGGCAGAGCAATCAGCCCCAGCATTTT. Its translation is CASSLGQSNQPQHF.

The chain has TRBV5-6 and TRBJ1-1, with D possibly matching TRBD1 (5 bases). Trimming removed 0 bases at V and 6 bases at J, with 9 bases between. This CDR3 has 13 amino acids. Looked up from germline, CDR1 is SGHDT and CDR2 is YYEEEE. The CDR3 coding sequence is TGTGCCAGCAGCTTGGTTCAGGGATCTGAAGCTTTCTTT. Residues: CASSLVQGSEAFF.